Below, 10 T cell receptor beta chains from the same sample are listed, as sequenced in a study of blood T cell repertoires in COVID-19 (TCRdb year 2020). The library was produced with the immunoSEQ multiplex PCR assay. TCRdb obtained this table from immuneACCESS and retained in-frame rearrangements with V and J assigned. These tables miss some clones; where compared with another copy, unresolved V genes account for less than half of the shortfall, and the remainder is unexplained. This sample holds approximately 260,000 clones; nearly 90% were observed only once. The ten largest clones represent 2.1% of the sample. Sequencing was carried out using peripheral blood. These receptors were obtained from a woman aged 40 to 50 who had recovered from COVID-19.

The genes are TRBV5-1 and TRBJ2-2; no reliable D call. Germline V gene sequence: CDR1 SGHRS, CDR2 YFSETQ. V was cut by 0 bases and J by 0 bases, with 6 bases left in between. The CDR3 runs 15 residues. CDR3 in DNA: TGCGCCAGCAGCTTGGGCCAGACGAACACCGGGGAGCTGTTTTTT. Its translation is CASSLGQTNTGELFF.

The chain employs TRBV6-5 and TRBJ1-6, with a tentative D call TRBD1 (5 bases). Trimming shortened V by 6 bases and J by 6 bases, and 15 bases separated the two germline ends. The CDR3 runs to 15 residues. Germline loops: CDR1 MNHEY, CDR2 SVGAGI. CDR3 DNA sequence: TGTGCCAGCAGACCAATGGGAGGGGTTAATTCACCCCTCCACTTT. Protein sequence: CASRPMGGVNSPLHF.

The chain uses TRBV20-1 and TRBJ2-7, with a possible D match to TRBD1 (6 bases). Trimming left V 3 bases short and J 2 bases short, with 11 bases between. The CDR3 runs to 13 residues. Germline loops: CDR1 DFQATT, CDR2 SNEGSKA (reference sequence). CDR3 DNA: TGCAGTGCTAGTGGGCAGGGGACCTACGAGCAGTACTTC. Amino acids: CSASGQGTYEQYF.

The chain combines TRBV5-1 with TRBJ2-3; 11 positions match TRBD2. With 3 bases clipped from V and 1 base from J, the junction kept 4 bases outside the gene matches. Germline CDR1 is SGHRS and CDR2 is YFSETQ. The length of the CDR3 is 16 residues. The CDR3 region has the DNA TGCGCCAGCAGCTCCCTGACTAGCGGGGGCACAGATACGCAGTATTTT. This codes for CASSSLTSGGTDTQYF.

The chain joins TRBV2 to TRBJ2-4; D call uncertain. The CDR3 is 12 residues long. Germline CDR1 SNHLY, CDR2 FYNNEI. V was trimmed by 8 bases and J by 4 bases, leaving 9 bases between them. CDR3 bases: TGTGCCAGCGGTTATAGTAAAAACATTCAGTACTTC. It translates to CASGYSKNIQYF.

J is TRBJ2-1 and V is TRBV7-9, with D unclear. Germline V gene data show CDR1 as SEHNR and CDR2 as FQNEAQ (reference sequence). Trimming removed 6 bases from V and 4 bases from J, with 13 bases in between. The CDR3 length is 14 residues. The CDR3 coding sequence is TGTGCCAGCAGACTCGTCTCGCCTTACAATGAGCAGTTCTTC. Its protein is CASRLVSPYNEQFF.

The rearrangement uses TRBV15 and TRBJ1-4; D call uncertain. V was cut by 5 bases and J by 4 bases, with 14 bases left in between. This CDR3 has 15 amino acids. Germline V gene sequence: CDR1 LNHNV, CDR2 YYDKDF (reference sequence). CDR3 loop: CATSGISADNEKLFF. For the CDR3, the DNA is TGTGCCACCAGCGGCATCAGCGCAGATAATGAAAAACTGTTTTTT.

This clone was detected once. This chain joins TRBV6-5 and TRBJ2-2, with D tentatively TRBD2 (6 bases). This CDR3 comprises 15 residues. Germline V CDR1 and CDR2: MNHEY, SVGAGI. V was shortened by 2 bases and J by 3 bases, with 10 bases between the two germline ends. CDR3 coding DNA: TGTGCCAGCAGTTACGGGGGGTCGGACACCGGGGAGCTGTTTTTT. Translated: CASSYGGSDTGELFF.

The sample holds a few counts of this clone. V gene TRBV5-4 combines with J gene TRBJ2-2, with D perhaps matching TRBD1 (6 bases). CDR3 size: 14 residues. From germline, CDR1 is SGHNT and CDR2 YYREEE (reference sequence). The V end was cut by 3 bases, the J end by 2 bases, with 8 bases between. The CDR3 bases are TGTGCCAGCAGCTACAGGGTAAACACCGGGGAGCTGTTTTTT. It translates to CASSYRVNTGELFF.

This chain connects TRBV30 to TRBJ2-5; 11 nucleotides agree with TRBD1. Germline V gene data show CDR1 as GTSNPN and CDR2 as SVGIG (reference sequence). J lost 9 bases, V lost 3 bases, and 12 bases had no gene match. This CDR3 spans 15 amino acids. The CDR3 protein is CAWSADRTGGKAQYF. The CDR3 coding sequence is TGTGCCTGGAGCGCCGATAGGACAGGGGGCAAGGCCCAGTACTTC.